The 8 T cell receptor beta chains below were found in one sample sequenced in a study of persistence of HIV-infected CD4 T cells (dated by TCRdb to about 2020). No cognate antigen is known for these TCRs. The immunoSEQ hsTCRB assay version 4 in survey mode was used to sequence TCRbeta repertoires from genomic DNA. The table comes from immuneACCESS by way of TCRdb, which keeps in-frame sequences with V and J called. Part of the clones is missing from these tables; in studies checked, under half for an unresolved V gene and the rest for unknown reasons. In all, the sample holds about 64,000 clones, and about 69% of those were seen once. Clones ranked in the top ten supply under 2% of the sample. What the treatment or condition label conveys for this sample: suppressive antiretroviral therapy. Cells were stimulated with a pool of overlapping HIV-1 Gag 15-mer peptides at 1 ug per peptide per mL. Memory CD4+ T cells that did not respond, being CD40L-negative, CD69-negative and CD45RO-high, were sorted as memory populations depleted of antigen-responding cells.

The material sequenced was CD4+ T cells sorted from PBMCs after roughly 18-hour stimulation, taken from a patient who received antiretroviral therapy. The sample's cell subset or site label, decoded: CD40L-CD69- CD45RO-high memory CD4 T cells not responding to Gag peptides. These receptors all come from an adult man with HIV who was CMV-seropositive.

The chain combines TRBV6-1 with TRBJ1-1, with D unresolved. V was clipped by 3 bases and J by 0 bases, with 5 bases between them. The CDR3 is 13 residues long. Per the germline V gene, CDR1 is MNHNS and CDR2 is SASEGT. CDR3 region: CASSDGLNTEAFF. The DNA of the CDR3 is TGTGCCAGCAGTGATGGATTGAACACTGAAGCTTTCTTT.

This sequence joins TRBV7-9 and TRBJ1-3; no reliable D call. Trimming took off 0 bases at V and 0 bases at J, with 15 bases between the two ends. The CDR3 is 18 residues long. The germline CDR1 and CDR2 sequences are SEHNR and FQNEAQ (reference sequence). The CDR3 sequence: CASSLAHWQGSSGNTIYF. The DNA for the CDR3 is TGTGCCAGCAGCTTAGCGCACTGGCAAGGTAGCTCTGGAAACACCATATATTTT.

This sequence joins TRBV2 and TRBJ2-7; a weak D match, TRBD2 (5 bases). Trimming left V 6 bases short and J 7 bases short, with 22 bases between. Germline V CDR1 and CDR2: SNHLY, FYNNEI. This CDR3 is 15 amino acids long. The CDR3: CASRETHLSSGEQYF. As DNA, the CDR3 is TGTGCCAGCAGAGAAACCCACTTAAGTTCGGGAGAGCAGTACTTC.

The J gene is TRBJ2-7, the V gene TRBV5-6; D not certain. Trimming left V 4 bases short and J 5 bases short, with 13 bases between. The germline gives CDR1 SGHDT, CDR2 YYEEEE. This CDR3 spans 13 amino acids. CDR3 nucleotides: TGTGCCAGCAGCAGAGGACCAGAGGACGAGCAGTACTTC. Residues: CASSRGPEDEQYF.

This clone was counted a single time. The rearrangement links TRBV5-1 to TRBJ1-6; D may be TRBD1 (5 bases). The germline CDR1 and CDR2 sequences are SGHRS and YFSETQ. This CDR3 has 15 residues. V lost 5 bases and J 5 bases, leaving 14 bases between the germline ends. The CDR3: CASSMGTQDNSPLHF. Written as DNA, the CDR3 is TGCGCCAGCAGTATGGGGACCCAGGATAATTCACCCCTCCACTTT.

This chain connects TRBV18 to TRBJ1-1; 8 nucleotides agree with TRBD1. The CDR3 runs 14 residues. The junction had 3 bases not matched to a gene; V was cut back by 1 base and J by 5 bases. Germline V gives CDR1 KGHSH, CDR2 LQKENI. The CDR3 protein is CASSPQQGETEAFF. CDR3 nucleotide sequence: TGTGCCAGCTCACCACAACAGGGGGAGACTGAAGCTTTCTTT.

By its share, this clone is medium-sized (0.01 to 0.1%). V usage is TRBV28 and J usage is TRBJ1-2; D is undetermined. Between the trimmed V and J ends, which lost 2 bases and 8 bases, there was a span of 15 bases. The CDR3 has 14 amino acids. Germline V gene lookup returns CDR1 MDHEN and CDR2 SYDVKM. CDR3 protein: CASSLTSAVGGYTF. In DNA form, the CDR3 reads TGTGCCAGCAGTTTAACCTCAGCCGTGGGAGGCTACACCTTC.

V is TRBV2 and J is TRBJ1-1, with D uncertain. Germline-derived CDR1 and CDR2 are SNHLY and FYNNEI. V was clipped by 5 bases and J by 1 base, with 14 bases between them. The CDR3 runs to 15 residues. CDR3 in DNA: TGTGCCAGCAGTAGGGAGGAGCCTGAGAACACTGAAGCTTTCTTT. This sequence encodes CASSREEPENTEAFF.